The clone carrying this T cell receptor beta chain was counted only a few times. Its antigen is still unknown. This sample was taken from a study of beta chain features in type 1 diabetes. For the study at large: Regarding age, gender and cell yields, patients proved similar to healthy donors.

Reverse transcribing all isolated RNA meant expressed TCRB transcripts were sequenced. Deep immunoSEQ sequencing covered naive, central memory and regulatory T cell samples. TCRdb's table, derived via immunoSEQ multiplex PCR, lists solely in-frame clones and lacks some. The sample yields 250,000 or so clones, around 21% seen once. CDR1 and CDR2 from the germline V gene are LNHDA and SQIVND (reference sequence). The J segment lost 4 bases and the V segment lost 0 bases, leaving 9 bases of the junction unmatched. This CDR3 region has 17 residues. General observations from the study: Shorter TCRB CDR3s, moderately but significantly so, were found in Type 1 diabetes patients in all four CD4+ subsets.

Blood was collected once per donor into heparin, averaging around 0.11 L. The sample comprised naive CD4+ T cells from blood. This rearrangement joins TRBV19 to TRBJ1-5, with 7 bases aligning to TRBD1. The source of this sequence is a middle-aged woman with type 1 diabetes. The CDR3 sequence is CASSIDLGAGGNQPQHF. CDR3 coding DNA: TGTGCCAGTAGTATAGATCTCGGGGCAGGGGGAAATCAGCCCCAGCATTTT.